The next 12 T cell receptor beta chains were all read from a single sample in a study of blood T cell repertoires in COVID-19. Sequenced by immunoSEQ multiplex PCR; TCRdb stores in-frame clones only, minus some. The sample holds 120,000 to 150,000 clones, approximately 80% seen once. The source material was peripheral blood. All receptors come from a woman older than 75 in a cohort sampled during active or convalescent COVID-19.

As DNA, the CDR3 is TGTGCCAGCACCATTGGAGGATACAATCAGCCCCAGCATTTT. Amino acids: CASTIGGYNQPQHF. The rearrangement joins TRBV28 to TRBJ1-5, with unresolved D. The V gene lost 7 bases and the J gene lost 3 bases, with 13 bases spanning the gap. The CDR3 covers 14 residues. Germline V CDR1 and CDR2: MDHEN, SYDVKM.

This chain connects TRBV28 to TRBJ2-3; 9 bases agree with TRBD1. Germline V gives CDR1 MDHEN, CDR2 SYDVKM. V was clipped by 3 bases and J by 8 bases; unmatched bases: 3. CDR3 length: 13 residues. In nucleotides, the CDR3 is TGTGCCAGCAGTTTCGACAGGGGGGTTACGCAGTATTTT. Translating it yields CASSFDRGVTQYF.

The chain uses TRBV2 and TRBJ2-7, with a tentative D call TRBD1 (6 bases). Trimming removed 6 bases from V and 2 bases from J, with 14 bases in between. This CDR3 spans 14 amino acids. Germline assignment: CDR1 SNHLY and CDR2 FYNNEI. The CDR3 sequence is CASRARDTTYEQYF. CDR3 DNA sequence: TGTGCCAGCAGGGCCCGGGACACGACCTACGAGCAGTACTTC.

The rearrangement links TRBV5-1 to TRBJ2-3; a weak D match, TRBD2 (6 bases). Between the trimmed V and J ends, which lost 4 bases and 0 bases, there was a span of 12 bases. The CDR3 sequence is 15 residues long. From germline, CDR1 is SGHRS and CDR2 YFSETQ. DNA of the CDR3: TGCGCCAGCAGCCAACCGGCGGGGAGCACAGATACGCAGTATTTT. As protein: CASSQPAGSTDTQYF.

In DNA, the CDR3 is TGTGCCAGCAGTAGACTAGTCTTGAGCTCCTACAATGAGCAGTTCTTC. This sequence encodes CASSRLVLSSYNEQFF. The V call is TRBV6-2 or TRBV6-3, the J call TRBJ2-1; possible D gene TRBD2, 6 bases. Germline V CDR1 and CDR2: MNHEY, SVGEGT. The CDR3 extends over 16 amino acids. Trimming cost V 5 bases and J 0 bases, with 14 bases left between them.

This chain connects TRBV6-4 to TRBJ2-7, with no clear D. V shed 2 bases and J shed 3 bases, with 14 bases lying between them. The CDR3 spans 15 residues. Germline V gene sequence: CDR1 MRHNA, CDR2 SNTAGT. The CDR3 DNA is TGTGCCAGCAGTGACAGTACCGGGTTGGACTACGAGCAGTACTTC. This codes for CASSDSTGLDYEQYF.

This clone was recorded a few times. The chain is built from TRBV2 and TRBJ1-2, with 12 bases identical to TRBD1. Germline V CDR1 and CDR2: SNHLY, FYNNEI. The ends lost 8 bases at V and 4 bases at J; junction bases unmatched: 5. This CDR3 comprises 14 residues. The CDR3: CASGDRGLGYGYTF. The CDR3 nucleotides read TGTGCCAGCGGGGACAGGGGGCTGGGCTATGGCTACACCTTC.

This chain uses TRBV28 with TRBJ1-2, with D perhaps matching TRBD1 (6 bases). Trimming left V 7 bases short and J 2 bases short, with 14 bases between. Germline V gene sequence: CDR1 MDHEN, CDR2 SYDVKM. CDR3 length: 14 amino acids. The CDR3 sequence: CASTGAGDNYGYTF. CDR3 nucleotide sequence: TGTGCCAGCACAGGGGCAGGGGACAACTATGGCTACACCTTC.

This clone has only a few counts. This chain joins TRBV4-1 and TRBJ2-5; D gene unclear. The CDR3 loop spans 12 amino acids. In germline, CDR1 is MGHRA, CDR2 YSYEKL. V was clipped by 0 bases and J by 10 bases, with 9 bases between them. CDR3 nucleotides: TGCGCCAGCAGCCAAGATAGGAGAGTCCAGTACTTC. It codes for CASSQDRRVQYF.

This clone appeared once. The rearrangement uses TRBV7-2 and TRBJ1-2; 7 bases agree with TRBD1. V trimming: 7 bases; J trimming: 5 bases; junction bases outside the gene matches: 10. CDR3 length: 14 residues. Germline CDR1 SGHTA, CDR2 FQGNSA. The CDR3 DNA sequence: TGTGCCAGCACCCTGTCTAGGGGGCATTATGGCTACACCTTC. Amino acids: CASTLSRGHYGYTF. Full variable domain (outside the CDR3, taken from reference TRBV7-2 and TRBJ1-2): GAGVSQSPSNKVTEKGKDVELRCDPISGHTALYWYRQSLGQGLEFLIYFQGNSAPDKSGLPSDRFSAERTGGSVSTLTIQRTQQEDSAVYLCASTLSRGHYGYTFGSGTRLTVV.

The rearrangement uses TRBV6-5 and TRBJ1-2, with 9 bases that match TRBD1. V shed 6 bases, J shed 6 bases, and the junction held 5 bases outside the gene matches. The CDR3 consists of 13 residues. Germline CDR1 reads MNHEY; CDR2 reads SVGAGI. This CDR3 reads CASRPGQGDGYTF. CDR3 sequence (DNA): TGTGCCAGCAGGCCGGGACAGGGCGATGGCTACACCTTC.

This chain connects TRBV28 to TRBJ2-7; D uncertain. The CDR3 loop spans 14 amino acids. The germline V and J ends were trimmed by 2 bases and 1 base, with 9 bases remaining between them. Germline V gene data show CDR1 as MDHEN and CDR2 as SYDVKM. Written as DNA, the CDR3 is TGTGCCAGCAGTTTAGAGCCTGTATCCTACGAGCAGTACGTC. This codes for CASSLEPVSYEQYV.